What follows are 26 T cell receptor beta chains derived from one specimen sequenced in a study of T cell repertoires in cytomegalovirus infection. Each CDR3 protein gets one entry after TCRdb re-called the reads with MiXCR. The sample lists 500,000 to 600,000 distinct CDR3 sequences; approximately 15% were seen once. Sequencing was performed on CD8+ T cells from PBMCs. The receptors shown here come from a human donor in good health (CMV status not recorded). Some clones in this sample may be carry-over from other donors' samples.

As regards this clonotype: This may be a read error: a much more frequent sequence differs by one nucleotide. The conserved phenylalanine or tryptophan is not found at the CDR3 terminus, so this likely reflects a read error. V is TRBV11-2 and J is TRBJ2-1, with a tentative D call TRBD2 (6 bases). This CDR3 contains 14 residues. Germline CDR1 is SGHAT and CDR2 is FQNNGV. V was trimmed by 4 bases and J by 4 bases, leaving 11 bases between them. This CDR3 reads CASSSRENYNEQFL. The CDR3 bases are TGTGCCAGCAGCTCACGGGAGAATTACAATGAGCAGTTCTTA.

Only a few counts were recorded for this clonotype. The chain links TRBV2 to TRBJ1-2; tentative D call: TRBD1 (5 bases). V lost 9 bases to trimming and J lost 5 bases, with 16 bases between them. CDR1 and CDR2 from the germline V gene are SNHLY and FYNNEI. This CDR3 is built from 13 residues. As DNA, the CDR3 is TGTGCCAGTAGGGACCCTAACTCGTATGGCTACACCTTC. This sequence encodes CASRDPNSYGYTF.

This clonotype was detected ten times or more. This chain uses TRBV7-6 with TRBJ2-7, with TRBD1 matching 7 bases. V shed 2 bases, J shed 2 bases, and the junction held 6 bases outside the gene matches. Germline V lookup: CDR1 SGHVS, CDR2 FNYEAQ. There are 15 residues in the CDR3. The CDR3 sequence is CASSLIQGQTYEQYF. CDR3 nucleotide sequence: TGTGCCAGCAGCTTAATACAGGGACAGACCTACGAGCAGTACTTC.

This clonotype was observed at least ten times. CDR3 sequence reads: CASSPLEAIDEQYF. CDR3 in DNA: TGTGCCAGCAGTCCGCTCGAAGCTATCGACGAGCAGTACTTC. The rearrangement links TRBV27 to TRBJ2-7; D uncertain. This CDR3 has 14 residues. CDR1 and CDR2 (germline): MNHEY, SMNVEV (reference sequence). With 5 bases removed from V and 5 bases from J, the gap between germline ends came to 16 bases.

This clonotype was picked up a small number of times. The genes are TRBV5-1 and TRBJ2-7, with 14 bases matching TRBD2. With V trimmed by 1 base and J by 6 bases, 9 bases remained unmatched. The CDR3 covers 17 residues. Per the germline V gene, CDR1 is SGHRS and CDR2 is YFSETQ. The CDR3 loop reads CASSLLGLAGGTSEQYF. The DNA of the CDR3 is TGCGCCAGCAGCTTGTTAGGACTAGCGGGGGGAACCTCCGAGCAGTACTTC.

Many counts were recorded for this clonotype. One end of the junction does not line up with germline, which may come from a read error. The gene calls are TRBV7-2 and TRBJ1-2; TRBD1 might be the D (5 bases). Germline CDR1 reads SGHTA; CDR2 reads FQGNSA. The CDR3 extends over 14 amino acids. The CDR3 is CASSLGQNLYGYAF. DNA of the CDR3: TGTGCCAGCAGCTTAGGACAGAACCTCTATGGCTACGCCTTC.

This clonotype was seen a few times. DNA of the CDR3: TGTGCCAGCAGTATTACACGGTACCAAAATCAGCCCCAGCATTTT. Protein: CASSITRYQNQPQHF. The chain is built from TRBV28 and TRBJ1-5; D gene unclear. Trimming removed 5 bases from V and 4 bases from J, with 15 bases in between. Germline V CDR1 and CDR2: MDHEN, SYDVKM. This CDR3 has 15 amino acids.

This clonotype has a count of ten or more. This chain joins TRBV7-2 and TRBJ1-2; D is unclear. The CDR3 runs to 15 residues. Trimming removed 5 bases from V and 4 bases from J, with 17 bases in between. Germline V gives CDR1 SGHTA, CDR2 FQGNSA. This CDR3 reads CASSPTNGPRYGYTF. CDR3 nucleotide sequence: TGTGCCAGCAGCCCGACCAACGGGCCACGCTATGGCTACACCTTC.

This clonotype came up a few times. V usage is TRBV4-2 and J usage is TRBJ2-1; 12 bases are shared with TRBD2. The CDR3 covers 15 residues. Trimming took 1 base from V and 6 from J; bases not matched to a gene: 1. Germline assignment: CDR1 LGHNA and CDR2 YNFKEQ. CDR3 region: CASSQGTSGVNEQFF. DNA of the CDR3: TGTGCCAGCAGCCAAGGGACTAGCGGGGTCAATGAGCAGTTCTTC.

This clonotype was seen a few times. This chain joins TRBV4-1 and TRBJ1-2, with 7 bases lining up with TRBD1. Germline V CDR1 and CDR2: MGHRA, YSYEKL. This CDR3 is built from 14 residues. Trimming took 1 base from V and 4 from J; bases not matched to a gene: 3. CDR3 amino acids: CASSQGDRVYGYTF. The DNA of the CDR3 is TGCGCCAGCAGCCAAGGAGACAGGGTCTATGGCTACACCTTC.

This clonotype has at least ten counts. The chain links TRBV27 to TRBJ2-7; possible D gene TRBD2, 5 bases. The ends were cut back, 6 bases at V and 7 bases at J, with 13 bases in the middle. Germline values: CDR1 MNHEY, CDR2 SMNVEV (reference sequence). The CDR3 is 12 amino acids. CDR3 sequence reads: CASSFAGGEQYF. Here the CDR3 DNA reads TGTGCCAGCAGCTTTGCGGGCGGGGAGCAGTACTTC.

The sample holds many counts of this clonotype. The chain employs TRBV11-2 and TRBJ2-1; TRBD2 aligns across 12 bases. Germline V CDR1 and CDR2: SGHAT, FQNNGV. CDR3 size: 16 residues. V lost 2 bases, J lost 8 bases, and 7 bases stayed unmatched. The CDR3 region is CASSLYLAGGEDEQFF. DNA of the CDR3: TGTGCCAGCAGCTTATACCTAGCGGGGGGGGAGGATGAGCAGTTCTTC. The whole variable domain, filled in from reference TRBV11-2 and TRBJ2-1, reads EAGVAQSPRYKIIEKRQSVAFWCNPISGHATLYWYQQILGQGPKLLIQFQNNGVVDDSQLPKDRFSAERLKGVDSTLKIQPAKLEDSAVYLCASSLYLAGGEDEQFFGPGTRLTVL.

This chain uses TRBV19 with TRBJ2-1, with 7 bases aligning to TRBD1. J gave up 12 bases and V 3 bases, and 14 bases lay outside the gene matches. The CDR3 is 15 amino acids. Germline lookup yields CDR1 LNHDA and CDR2 SQIVND (reference sequence). Here the CDR3 DNA reads TGTGCCAGTAGTATCCCCGGGACAGACAGTCAAGGGCAGTTCTTC. The encoded protein is CASSIPGTDSQGQFF.

This clonotype was observed at least ten times. DNA of the CDR3: TGTGCCAGCAGCCGGCCCGGACCGATACAGGCTGAAGCTTTCTTT. It yields the protein CASSRPGPIQAEAFF. The chain is built from TRBV7-9 and TRBJ1-1, with a tentative D call TRBD1 (5 bases). This CDR3 comprises 15 residues. Germline V lookup: CDR1 SEHNR, CDR2 FQNEAQ (reference sequence). Between the trimmed V and J ends, which lost 5 bases and 6 bases, there was a span of 19 bases. Together with reference TRBV7-9 and TRBJ1-1, the CDR3 gives the full variable domain: DTGVSQNPRHKITKRGQNVTFRCDPISEHNRLYWYRQTLGQGPEFLTYFQNEAQLEKSRLLSDRFSAERPKGSFSTLEIQRTEQGDSAMYLCASSRPGPIQAEAFFGQGTRLTVV.

V is TRBV19 and J is TRBJ1-6; no firm D call. Trimming removed 0 bases at V and 5 bases at J, with 17 bases between. Germline assignment: CDR1 LNHDA and CDR2 SQIVND (reference sequence). The CDR3 is 18 amino acids. CDR3 residues: CASSIDLAGTMDNSPLHF. The CDR3 DNA is TGTGCCAGTAGTATAGATTTGGCAGGTACGATGGATAATTCACCCCTCCACTTT.

This clonotype has just a few counts. The chain joins TRBV4-1 to TRBJ1-3; no clear D gene. V lost 3 bases to trimming and J lost 11 bases, with 17 bases between them. The CDR3 spans 14 residues. CDR1 is MGHRA, CDR2 YSYEKL, per germline. The CDR3 DNA reads as TGCGCCAGCAGCCATGATCTTCACATTGGCCCCATATATTTT. It yields the protein CASSHDLHIGPIYF.

V is TRBV28 and J is TRBJ2-3; D is possibly TRBD1 (6 bases). Deletions cut 5 bases from V and 5 bases from J, with 17 bases between. The CDR3 consists of 15 residues. Looked up from germline, CDR1 is MDHEN and CDR2 is SYDVKM. The CDR3 DNA reads as TGTGCCAGCAGTCAGGGGCGGTGGGACGAAGATACGCAGTATTTT. Translated, it gives CASSQGRWDEDTQYF.

This clonotype was counted between two and nine times. This rearrangement joins TRBV19 to TRBJ2-7; either TRBD1 or TRBD2 may supply D (5 bases each). Germline CDR1 is LNHDA and CDR2 is SQIVND (reference sequence). With 5 bases removed from V and 7 bases from J, the gap between germline ends came to 18 bases. This CDR3 comprises 14 residues. CDR3 loop: CASSARDGPGEQYF. In nucleotides, the CDR3 is TGTGCCAGTAGTGCCCGGGACGGGCCGGGTGAGCAGTACTTC.

This clonotype was seen more than once but under ten times. The J gene is TRBJ1-2, the V gene TRBV6-5; 7 nucleotides line up with TRBD1. Germline CDR1 reads MNHEY; CDR2 reads SVGAGI. After removal of 0 bases from V and 3 bases from J, the junction contained 7 bases not matched to a gene. The CDR3 extends over 16 amino acids. This CDR3 reads CASSYSDRFSHYGYTF. DNA of the CDR3: TGTGCCAGCAGTTACTCGGACAGGTTTTCCCACTATGGCTACACCTTC.

This clonotype has a count of ten or more. This rearrangement joins TRBV7-6 to TRBJ1-2; D not resolved. Per the germline V gene, CDR1 is SGHVS and CDR2 is FNYEAQ. Trimming pared 5 bases from V and 6 bases from J, leaving 16 bases between. CDR3 size: 14 residues. This chain's CDR3 is CASSPEWGTDGYTF. The CDR3 DNA is TGTGCCAGCAGCCCCGAATGGGGAACGGATGGCTACACCTTC.

In its sample, this clonotype was seen many times. CDR3 protein: CASSLEQIYGYTF. The CDR3 nucleotides read TGTGCCAGCAGCTTAGAACAGATCTATGGCTACACCTTC. The chain recombines TRBV7-9 with TRBJ1-2; D not certain. Looked up from germline, CDR1 is SEHNR and CDR2 is FQNEAQ (reference sequence). This CDR3 is built from 13 residues. The V end was cut by 1 base, the J end by 4 bases, with 7 bases between.

Concerning this clonotype: This sequence may be a read error, since a much larger clone differs from it by one base. The gene calls are TRBV5-4 and TRBJ1-2; no firm D call. The germline CDR1 and CDR2 sequences are SGHNT and YYREEE (reference sequence). This CDR3 comprises 15 residues. CDR3: CASSLLLTDNSGYTF. In DNA form, the CDR3 reads TGTGCCAGCAGCCTGCTTCTGACGGATAACTCTGGCTACACCTTC.

CDR3: CASSPGRGRVAGNTIYF. The CDR3 nucleotides read TGTGCCAGCAGTCCTGGGAGGGGGCGGGTTGCTGGAAACACCATATATTTT. The V and J genes are TRBV7-9 and TRBJ1-3; 7 bases line up with TRBD1. With V trimmed by 6 bases and J by 2 bases, 13 bases remained unmatched. Germline V CDR1 and CDR2: SEHNR, FQNEAQ (reference sequence). CDR3 length: 17 amino acids.

Many counts were recorded for this clonotype. The gene calls are TRBV10-3 and TRBJ2-1, with D perhaps TRBD1 (6 bases). From germline, CDR1 is ENHRY and CDR2 SYGVKD. The CDR3 contains 16 residues. Between the trimmed V and J ends, which lost 4 bases and 6 bases, there was a span of 19 bases. CDR3 region: CAISGAPGEQGNEQFF. CDR3 in DNA: TGTGCCATCAGTGGCGCCCCAGGGGAACAGGGCAATGAGCAGTTCTTC.

The chain couples TRBV20-1 to TRBJ1-1; D is uncertain. Trimming took off 6 bases at V and 0 bases at J, with 17 bases between the two ends. Germline V CDR1 and CDR2: DFQATT, SNEGSKA (reference sequence). The CDR3 extends over 15 amino acids. CDR3 amino acids: CSAPLSPIVNTEAFF. DNA of the CDR3: TGCAGTGCCCCACTCTCACCGATAGTGAACACTGAAGCTTTCTTT.

This clonotype was counted at least ten times. The CDR3 region is CASSPGGENEKLFF. CDR3 coding DNA: TGTGCCAGCAGCCCGGGGGGAGAGAATGAAAAACTGTTTTTT. V gene TRBV6-1 combines with J gene TRBJ1-4, with a weak D call TRBD1 (5 bases). The V gene lost 6 bases and the J gene lost 5 bases, with 13 bases spanning the gap. CDR3 size: 14 residues. Germline CDR1 is MNHNS and CDR2 is SASEGT.